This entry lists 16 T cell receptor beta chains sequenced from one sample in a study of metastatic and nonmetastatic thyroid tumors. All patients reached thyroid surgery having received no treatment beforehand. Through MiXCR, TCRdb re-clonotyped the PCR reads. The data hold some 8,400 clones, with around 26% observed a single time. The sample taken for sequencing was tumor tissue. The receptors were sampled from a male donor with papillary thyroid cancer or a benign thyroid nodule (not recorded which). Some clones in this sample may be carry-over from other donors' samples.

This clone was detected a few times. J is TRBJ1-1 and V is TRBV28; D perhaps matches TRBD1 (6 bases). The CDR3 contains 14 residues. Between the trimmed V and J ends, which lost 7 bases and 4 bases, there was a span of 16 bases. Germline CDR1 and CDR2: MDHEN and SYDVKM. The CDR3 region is CASIPRGGSTEAFF. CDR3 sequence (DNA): TGTGCCAGCATCCCCAGGGGCGGGAGCACTGAAGCTTTCTTT. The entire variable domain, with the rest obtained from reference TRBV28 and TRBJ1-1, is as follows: DVKVTQSSRYLVKRTGEKVFLECVQDMDHENMFWYRQDPGLGLRLIYFSYDVKMKEKGDIPEGYSVSREKKERFSLILESASTNQTSMYLCASIPRGGSTEAFFGQGTRLTVV.

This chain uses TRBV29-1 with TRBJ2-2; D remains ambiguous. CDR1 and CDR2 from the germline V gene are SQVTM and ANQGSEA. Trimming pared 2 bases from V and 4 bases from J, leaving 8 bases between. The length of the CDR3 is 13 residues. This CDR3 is CSVEKVGTGELFF. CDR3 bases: TGCAGCGTTGAAAAGGTCGGCACCGGGGAGCTGTTTTTT.

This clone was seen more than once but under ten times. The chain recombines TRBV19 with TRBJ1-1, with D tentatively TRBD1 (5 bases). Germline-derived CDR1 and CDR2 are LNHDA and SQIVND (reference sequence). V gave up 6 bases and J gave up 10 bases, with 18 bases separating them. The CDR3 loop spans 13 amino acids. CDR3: CASRVWGNAVAFF. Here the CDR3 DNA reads TGTGCCAGTAGGGTTTGGGGGAACGCTGTAGCTTTCTTT.

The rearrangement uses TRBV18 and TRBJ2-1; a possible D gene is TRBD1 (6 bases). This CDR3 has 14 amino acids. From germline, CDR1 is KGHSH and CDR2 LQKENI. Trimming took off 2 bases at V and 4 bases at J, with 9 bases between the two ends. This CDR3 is CASSPGGSYNEQFF. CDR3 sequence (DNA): TGTGCCAGCTCACCAGGGGGCTCATACAATGAGCAGTTCTTC. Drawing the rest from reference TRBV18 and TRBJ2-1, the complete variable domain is NAGVMQNPRHLVRRRGQEARLRCSPMKGHSHVYWYRQLPEEGLKFMVYLQKENIIDESGMPKERFSAEFPKEGPSILRIQQVVRGDSAAYFCASSPGGSYNEQFFGPGTRLTVL.

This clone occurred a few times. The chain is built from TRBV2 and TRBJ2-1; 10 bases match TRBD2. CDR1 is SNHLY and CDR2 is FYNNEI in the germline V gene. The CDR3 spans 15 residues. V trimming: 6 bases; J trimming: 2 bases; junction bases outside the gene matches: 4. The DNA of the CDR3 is TGTGCCAGCAGATTGACTAGCGGGCCCTACAATGAGCAGTTCTTC. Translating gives CASRLTSGPYNEQFF.

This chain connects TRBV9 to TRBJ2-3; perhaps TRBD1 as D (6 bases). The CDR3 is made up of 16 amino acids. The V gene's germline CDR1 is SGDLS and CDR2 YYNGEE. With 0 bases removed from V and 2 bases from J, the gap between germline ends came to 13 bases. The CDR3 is CASSVVGQSFTDTQYF. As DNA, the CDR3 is TGTGCCAGCAGCGTAGTGGGACAATCTTTCACAGATACGCAGTATTTT.

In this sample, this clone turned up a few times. The CDR3, as DNA: TGTGCCAGCAGTTTACCTAGCGGGAGGGGGTACCAAGAGACCCAGTACTTC. This sequence encodes CASSLPSGRGYQETQYF. The chain is built from TRBV28 and TRBJ2-5, with 12 bases identical to TRBD2. In germline, CDR1 is MDHEN, CDR2 SYDVKM. V was pared by 2 bases and J by 0 bases, with 4 bases of the junction left unmatched. The CDR3 spans 17 residues.

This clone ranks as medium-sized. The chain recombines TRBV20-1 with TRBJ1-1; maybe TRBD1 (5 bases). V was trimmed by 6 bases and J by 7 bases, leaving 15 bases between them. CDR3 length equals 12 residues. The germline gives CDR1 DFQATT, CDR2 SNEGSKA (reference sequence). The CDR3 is CSAQSRGIEAFF. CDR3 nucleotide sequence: TGCAGTGCCCAAAGTCGGGGGATTGAAGCTTTCTTT.

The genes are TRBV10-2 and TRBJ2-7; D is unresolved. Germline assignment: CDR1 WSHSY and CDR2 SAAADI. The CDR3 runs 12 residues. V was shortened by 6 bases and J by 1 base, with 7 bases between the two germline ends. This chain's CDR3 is CASSPDSYEQYF. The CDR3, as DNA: TGCGCCAGCAGCCCTGATTCCTACGAGCAGTACTTC.

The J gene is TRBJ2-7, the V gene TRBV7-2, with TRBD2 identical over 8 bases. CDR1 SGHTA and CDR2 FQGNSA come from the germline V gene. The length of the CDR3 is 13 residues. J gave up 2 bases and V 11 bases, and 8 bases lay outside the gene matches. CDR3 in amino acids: CAANRGGTYEQYF. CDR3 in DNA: TGTGCCGCAAACCGGGGGGGGACCTACGAGCAGTACTTC.

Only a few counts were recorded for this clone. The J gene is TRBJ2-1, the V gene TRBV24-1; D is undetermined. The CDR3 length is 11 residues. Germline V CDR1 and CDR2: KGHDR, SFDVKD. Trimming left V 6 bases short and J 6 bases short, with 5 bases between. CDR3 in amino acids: CATSFLNEQFF. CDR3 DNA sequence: TGTGCCACCAGTTTTCTCAATGAGCAGTTCTTC.

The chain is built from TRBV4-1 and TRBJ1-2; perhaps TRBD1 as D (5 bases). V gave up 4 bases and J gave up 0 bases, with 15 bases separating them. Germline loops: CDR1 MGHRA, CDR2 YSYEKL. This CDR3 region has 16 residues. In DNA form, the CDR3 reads TGCGCCAGCAGCCTTCATAGGACACAACCTAACTATGGCTACACCTTC. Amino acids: CASSLHRTQPNYGYTF.

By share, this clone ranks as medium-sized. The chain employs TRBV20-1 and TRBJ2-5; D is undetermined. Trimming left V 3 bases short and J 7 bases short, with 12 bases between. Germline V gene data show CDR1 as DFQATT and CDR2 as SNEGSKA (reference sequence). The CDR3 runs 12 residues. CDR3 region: CSARVEFATQYF. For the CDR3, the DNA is TGCAGTGCTAGGGTAGAATTTGCGACCCAGTACTTC.

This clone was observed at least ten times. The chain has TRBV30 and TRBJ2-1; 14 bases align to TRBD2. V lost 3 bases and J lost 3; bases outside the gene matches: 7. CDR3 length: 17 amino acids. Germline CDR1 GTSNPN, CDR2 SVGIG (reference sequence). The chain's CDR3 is CAWRGGLAGVSYNEQFF. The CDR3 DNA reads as TGTGCCTGGAGGGGGGGACTAGCGGGAGTCAGCTACAATGAGCAGTTCTTC.

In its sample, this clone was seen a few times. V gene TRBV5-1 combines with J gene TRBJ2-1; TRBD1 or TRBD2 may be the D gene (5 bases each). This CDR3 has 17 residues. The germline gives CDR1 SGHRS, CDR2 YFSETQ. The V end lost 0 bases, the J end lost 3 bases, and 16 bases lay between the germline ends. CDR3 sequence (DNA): TGCGCCAGCAGCTTGGGTTCGACGGGGCTATTCTACAATGAGCAGTTCTTC. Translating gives CASSLGSTGLFYNEQFF.

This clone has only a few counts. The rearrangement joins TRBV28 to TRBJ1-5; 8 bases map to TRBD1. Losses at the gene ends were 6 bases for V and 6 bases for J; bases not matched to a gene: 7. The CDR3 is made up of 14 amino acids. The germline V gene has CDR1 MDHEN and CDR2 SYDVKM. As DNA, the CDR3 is TGTGCCAGCAGCCCCGACAGGGGAAGTCAGCCCCAGCATTTT. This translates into CASSPDRGSQPQHF.